The 31 T cell receptor beta chains in this list originate from one sample, sequenced in a study of T cell responses to AZD1222 COVID-19 vaccine. TCRdb's copy holds only in-frame clones and misses some; the assay was immunoSEQ multiplex PCR. The sample records 150,000 to 200,000 clones, 88% being singletons. The sequencing here drew on peripheral blood, taken 28 days after the second AZD1222 dose. Receptors originate from an adult who received the AZD1222 COVID-19 vaccine.

The chain has TRBV5-4 and TRBJ1-1; 10 nucleotides line up with TRBD1. The V gene end was trimmed by 4 bases and the J gene end by 6 bases; junction bases not matched to a gene: 6. Germline assignment: CDR1 SGHNT and CDR2 YYREEE (reference sequence). The CDR3 extends over 14 amino acids. The CDR3 nucleotides read TGTGCCAGCAGCCGACAGGGGGCTCCGGCTGAAGCTTTCTTT. Translation gives CASSRQGAPAEAFF.

V and J are TRBV24-1 and TRBJ2-1, with TRBD1 matching over 8 bases. CDR3 size: 15 residues. V shed 5 bases, J shed 6 bases, and the junction held 8 bases outside the gene matches. Germline values: CDR1 KGHDR, CDR2 SFDVKD. CDR3 sequence: CATSAGGAWSNEQFF. CDR3 nucleotide sequence: TGTGCCACCAGTGCAGGGGGCGCCTGGAGCAATGAGCAGTTCTTC.

The genes are TRBV12-3 or TRBV12-4 and TRBJ1-2; D is undetermined. CDR3 length equals 13 residues. V was cut by 1 base and J by 2 bases, with 5 bases left in between. The CDR3: CASSLDKNYGYTF. The CDR3 nucleotides are TGTGCCAGCAGTTTAGACAAAAACTATGGCTACACCTTC.

CDR3 sequence (DNA): TGTGCCAGTAGACGGGACAGGGGGACTGAAAAACTGTTTTTT. It specifies CASRRDRGTEKLFF. This chain connects TRBV19 to TRBJ1-4; 11 bases are a match to TRBD1. The CDR3 is 14 residues long. After removal of 6 bases from V and 7 bases from J, the junction contained 4 bases not matched to a gene. The germline gives CDR1 LNHDA, CDR2 SQIVND (reference sequence).

V gene TRBV27 combines with J gene TRBJ1-5; the D is unclear. The CDR3 covers 13 residues. Germline loops: CDR1 MNHEY, CDR2 SMNVEV (reference sequence). V lost 8 bases and J lost 4, with 12 bases in between. For the CDR3, the DNA is TGTGCCAGCGGGTTGGTCAGTAATCAGCCCCAGCATTTT. This translates into CASGLVSNQPQHF.

The J gene is TRBJ1-6, the V gene TRBV9; tentatively, D is TRBD1 (5 bases). The CDR3 loop spans 13 amino acids. The germline V gene has CDR1 SGDLS and CDR2 YYNGEE. Trimming cost V 2 bases and J 7 bases, with 7 bases left between them. DNA of the CDR3: TGTGCCAGCAGCGTTGGGGGAAATTCACCCCTCCACTTT. Protein product: CASSVGGNSPLHF.

This rearrangement joins TRBV6-2 or TRBV6-3 to TRBJ2-3; the D call may be TRBD1 or TRBD2 (6 bases each). CDR3 length equals 15 residues. Per the germline V gene, CDR1 is MNHEY and CDR2 is SVGEGT. V lost 4 bases, J lost 0 bases, and 11 bases lay in between. This chain's CDR3 is CASSWGAASTDTQYF. In DNA form, the CDR3 reads TGTGCCAGCAGTTGGGGGGCGGCCAGCACAGATACGCAGTATTTT.

The chain carries TRBV10-2 and TRBJ1-5; 11 nucleotides agree with TRBD1. In germline, CDR1 is WSHSY, CDR2 SAAADI. This CDR3 is built from 14 residues. J gave up 4 bases and V 8 bases, and 4 bases lay outside the gene matches. The CDR3 sequence: CASGGQGDNQPQHF. CDR3 coding DNA: TGCGCCAGCGGGGGACAGGGGGATAATCAGCCCCAGCATTTT.

The chain carries TRBV20-1 and TRBJ1-5; D may be TRBD1 (5 bases). CDR3 size: 13 residues. Germline-derived CDR1 and CDR2 are DFQATT and SNEGSKA (reference sequence). The V and J ends lost 3 bases and 7 bases respectively, with 13 bases between them. The DNA of the CDR3 is TGCAGTGCTAGTGGTCAGGGTACCCAGCCCCAGCATTTT. It yields the protein CSASGQGTQPQHF.

The CDR3, as DNA: TGTGCCAGCAGTGATAAGAGCGGCCAAGAGACCCAGTACTTC. Amino acids: CASSDKSGQETQYF. The genes are TRBV2 and TRBJ2-5, with TRBD2 as a possible D gene (5 bases). Trimming took 3 bases from V and 1 from J, leaving 9 bases between them. The V gene's germline CDR1 is SNHLY and CDR2 FYNNEI. The CDR3 totals 14 residues.

The gene calls are TRBV27 and TRBJ2-7, with 8 bases lining up with TRBD1. Germline V gene lookup returns CDR1 MNHEY and CDR2 SMNVEV (reference sequence). This CDR3 contains 14 residues. V lost 7 bases and J lost 4; bases outside the gene matches: 9. CDR3 residues: CASKRDRGQYEQYF. As DNA, the CDR3 is TGTGCCAGCAAGCGCGACAGGGGACAATACGAGCAGTACTTC.

The rearrangement joins TRBV4-1 to TRBJ1-5; TRBD1 is a possible D gene (6 bases). CDR3 length: 14 residues. CDR1 and CDR2 (germline): MGHRA, YSYEKL. V was clipped by 4 bases and J by 5 bases, with 12 bases between them. The CDR3 protein is CASSLQGIDQPQHF. The CDR3 bases are TGCGCCAGCAGCCTTCAGGGGATTGATCAGCCCCAGCATTTT.

The V and J genes are TRBV27 and TRBJ2-7; 8 bases are shared with TRBD2. Unmatched junction bases numbered 5, after V lost 3 bases and J lost 4 bases. Germline CDR1 MNHEY, CDR2 SMNVEV (reference sequence). The CDR3 runs 14 residues. The CDR3 loop is CASSFGGGVYEQYF. The CDR3 bases are TGTGCCAGCAGTTTCGGGGGGGGTGTTTACGAGCAGTACTTC.

V usage is TRBV5-1 and J usage is TRBJ1-1; D call uncertain. V lost 4 bases and J 9 bases, leaving 13 bases between the germline ends. Germline values: CDR1 SGHRS, CDR2 YFSETQ. This CDR3 spans 12 amino acids. The CDR3 is CASSGTYGKAFF. The DNA for the CDR3 is TGCGCCAGCAGCGGAACCTATGGGAAAGCTTTCTTT.

The V gene is TRBV19, the J gene TRBJ2-4; D may correspond to TRBD1 or TRBD2 (6 bases each). The CDR3 is 13 residues long. Germline V gene data show CDR1 as LNHDA and CDR2 as SQIVND (reference sequence). V lost 11 bases to trimming and J lost 5 bases, with 16 bases between them. The CDR3 nucleotides read TGTGCCTCGTGGCAAGGGGGGCAAAACATTCAGTACTTC. This gives the protein CASWQGGQNIQYF.

This clone was counted between two and nine times. At one of its ends the junction is not consistent with the germline gene, which may arise from a read error. The chain links TRBV11-2 to TRBJ2-1, with D perhaps TRBD1 or TRBD2 (5 bases each). The germline V gene has CDR1 SGHAT and CDR2 FQNNGV. This CDR3 has 16 residues. Here the CDR3 reads CASSLDGAVSYNEQFF. CDR3 sequence (DNA): TGTGCCAGCAGCCTAGACGGGGCAGTATCCTACAATGAGCAGTTCTTC.

The genes are TRBV6-5 and TRBJ1-2; D might be TRBD1 (5 bases). Per the germline V gene, CDR1 is MNHEY and CDR2 is SVGAGI. The CDR3 is 13 amino acids. V was clipped by 4 bases and J by 4 bases, with 10 bases between them. CDR3 sequence (DNA): TGTGCCAGCAGTTCAGGGTCCCCCTATGGCTACACCTTC. Residues: CASSSGSPYGYTF.

The rearrangement links TRBV5-6 to TRBJ1-3; no reliable D call. The V end was cut by 0 bases, the J end by 3 bases, with 7 bases between. The CDR3 consists of 14 residues. The V gene's germline CDR1 is SGHDT and CDR2 YYEEEE. CDR3 in DNA: TGTGCCAGCAGCTTGGGGCGGCTTGGAAACACCATATATTTT. Its protein product is CASSLGRLGNTIYF.

The chain is built from TRBV18 and TRBJ2-7; TRBD1 matches at 11 bases. Per germline, CDR1 KGHSH and CDR2 LQKENI. The CDR3 extends over 15 amino acids. V lost 3 bases and J lost 2; bases outside the gene matches: 3. The CDR3 coding sequence is TGTGCCAGCTCACCCCAGGGACAGGGGGCCTACGAGCAGTACTTC. It yields the protein CASSPQGQGAYEQYF.

The J gene is TRBJ2-1, the V gene TRBV7-2; 7 bases align to TRBD2. With V trimmed by 5 bases and J by 4 bases, 5 bases remained unmatched. The germline CDR1 and CDR2 sequences are SGHTA and FQGNSA. The CDR3 is 14 amino acids. The chain's CDR3 is CASSLSGRYNEQFF. The CDR3 nucleotides read TGTGCCAGCAGCCTTAGCGGGCGATACAATGAGCAGTTCTTC.

The chain has TRBV30 and TRBJ2-5, with no clear D. Trimming stripped 0 bases from V and 3 bases from J, with 5 bases between. Germline-derived CDR1 and CDR2 are GTSNPN and SVGIG (reference sequence). The CDR3 spans 12 residues. CDR3 coding DNA: TGTGCCTGGAGTGTACTGGAAGAGACCCAGTACTTC. Protein sequence: CAWSVLEETQYF.

This chain connects TRBV4-1 to TRBJ1-5; D is undetermined. This CDR3 comprises 15 residues. CDR1 MGHRA and CDR2 YSYEKL come from the germline V gene. Between the trimmed V and J ends, which lost 1 base and 0 bases, there was a span of 7 bases. The CDR3 here is CASSQGGISNQPQHF. The CDR3 DNA sequence: TGCGCCAGCAGCCAAGGTGGCATTAGCAATCAGCCCCAGCATTTT.

In its sample, this clone was seen a few times. The chain recombines TRBV5-1 with TRBJ2-2; the match to TRBD1 covers 9 bases. Germline V gene sequence: CDR1 SGHRS, CDR2 YFSETQ. This CDR3 is built from 13 residues. Unmatched junction bases numbered 2, after V lost 7 bases and J lost 4 bases. CDR3 residues: CASRGQGTGELFF. The CDR3 coding sequence is TGCGCCAGCCGGGGACAGGGCACCGGGGAGCTGTTTTTT. Full variable domain (missing parts from reference TRBV5-1 and TRBJ2-2): KAGVTQTPRYLIKTRGQQVTLSCSPISGHRSVSWYQQTPGQGLQFLFEYFSETQRNKGNFPGRFSGRQFSNSRSEMNVSTLELGDSALYLCASRGQGTGELFFGEGSRLTVL.

This clone was found a few times. The V call is TRBV6-4, the J call TRBJ2-3; D is undetermined. CDR1 and CDR2 (germline): MRHNA, SNTAGT. The V end lost 0 bases, the J end lost 0 bases, and 7 bases lay between the germline ends. CDR3 size: 15 residues. The CDR3 loop is CASSDSAGSTDTQYF. In DNA, the CDR3 is TGTGCCAGCAGTGACTCGGCTGGCAGCACAGATACGCAGTATTTT.

The CDR3 is CASSLNRGAVTEAFF. The CDR3 nucleotides are TGTGCCAGCAGCTTAAATCGGGGGGCGGTCACTGAAGCTTTCTTT. The V and J genes are TRBV7-3 and TRBJ1-1; a weak D match, TRBD1 (6 bases). The CDR3 is 15 amino acids. Trimming shortened V by 1 base and J by 4 bases, and 13 bases separated the two germline ends. Germline V gene sequence: CDR1 SGHTA, CDR2 FQGTGA.

J is TRBJ1-6 and V is TRBV6-1; D gene unclear. CDR1 and CDR2 from the germline V gene are MNHNS and SASEGT. Trimming removed 2 bases from V and 8 bases from J, with 4 bases in between. The CDR3 length is 12 residues. DNA of the CDR3: TGTGCCAGCAGTGAAAAGGATTCACCCCTCCACTTT. Protein product: CASSEKDSPLHF.

The chain employs TRBV6-5 and TRBJ2-5; D is possibly TRBD2 (5 bases). V was clipped by 6 bases and J by 5 bases, with 13 bases between them. The CDR3 contains 13 residues. Germline lookup yields CDR1 MNHEY and CDR2 SVGAGI. CDR3 amino acids: CASRFGGSETQYF. CDR3 coding DNA: TGTGCCAGCAGATTCGGAGGATCGGAGACCCAGTACTTC.

The genes are TRBV6-2 or TRBV6-3 and TRBJ1-2; the D is unclear. Per the germline V gene, CDR1 is MNHEY and CDR2 is SVGEGT. The CDR3 is 13 amino acids. Trimming stripped 2 bases from V and 7 bases from J, with 11 bases between. The DNA of the CDR3 is TGTGCCAGCAGTTACCGGTTCTTGAGTGGCTACACCTTC. It encodes CASSYRFLSGYTF.

The chain joins TRBV3-1 (or the pseudogene TRBV3-2) to TRBJ1-1; 7 nucleotides match TRBD1. J gave up 0 bases and V 4 bases, and 5 bases lay outside the gene matches. The CDR3 is 15 amino acids. Germline values: CDR1 LGHDT, CDR2 YNNKEL (reference sequence). As DNA, the CDR3 is TGTGCCAGCAGCCCACAGGGGATGGTGAACACTGAAGCTTTCTTT. Translated, it gives CASSPQGMVNTEAFF.

This clone has only one observation. This chain joins TRBV20-1 and TRBJ2-5; TRBD1 is a possible D gene (5 bases). Germline values: CDR1 DFQATT, CDR2 SNEGSKA (reference sequence). Deletions cut 3 bases from V and 5 bases from J, with 19 bases between. The CDR3 has 15 residues. The CDR3 is CSASPSTGSYETQYF. Written as DNA, the CDR3 is TGCAGTGCTAGTCCGTCTACAGGATCCTACGAGACCCAGTACTTC.

V usage is TRBV13 and J usage is TRBJ1-2; D is perhaps TRBD1 (6 bases). V lost 5 bases to trimming and J lost 2 bases, with 15 bases between them. The CDR3 has 15 amino acids. In germline, CDR1 is PRHDT, CDR2 FYEKMQ (reference sequence). CDR3 sequence reads: CASSDSRGGNYGYTF. The DNA for the CDR3 is TGTGCCAGCAGCGACTCGAGGGGGGGAAACTATGGCTACACCTTC.